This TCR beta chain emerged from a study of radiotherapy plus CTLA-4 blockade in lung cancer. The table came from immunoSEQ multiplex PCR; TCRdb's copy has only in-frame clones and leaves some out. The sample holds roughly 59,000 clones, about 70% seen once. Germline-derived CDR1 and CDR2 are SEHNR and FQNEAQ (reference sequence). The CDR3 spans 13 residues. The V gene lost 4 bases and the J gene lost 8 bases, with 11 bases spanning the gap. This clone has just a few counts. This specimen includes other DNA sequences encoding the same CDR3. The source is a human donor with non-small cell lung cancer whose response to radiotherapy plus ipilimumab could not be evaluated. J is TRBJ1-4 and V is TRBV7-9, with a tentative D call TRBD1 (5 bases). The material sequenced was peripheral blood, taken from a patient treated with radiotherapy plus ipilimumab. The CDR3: CASSSGGGEKLFF. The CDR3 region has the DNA TGTGCCAGCAGCTCCGGGGGAGGAGAAAAACTGTTTTTT.